These 29 T cell receptor beta chains originate from one sample sequenced in a study of cytomegalovirus exposure and HLA in healthy donors. 60 Vbeta and 13 Jbeta primers were used in PCR. Data came from immunoSEQ multiplex PCR; TCRdb stores just in-frame clones and leaves some out. Of approximately 100,000 clones in the sample, roughly 74% were seen once. Input material: PBMCs. The receptors come from a woman in her 40s in good health and CMV-seronegative.

This chain joins TRBV7-3 and TRBJ2-1, with 8 nucleotides matching TRBD1. The V gene end was trimmed by 9 bases and the J gene end by 6 bases; junction bases not matched to a gene: 19. Germline assignment: CDR1 SGHTA and CDR2 FQGTGA. The CDR3 sequence is 17 residues long. The CDR3 nucleotides read TGTGCCAGAGGAGCCCCCCCTCTTGGACAGGGTTGCAATGAGCAGTTCTTC. It codes for CARGAPPLGQGCNEQFF. Variable domain in full (rest from reference TRBV7-3 and TRBJ2-1): GAGVSQTPSNKVTEKGKYVELRCDPISGHTALYWYRQSLGQGPEFLIYFQGTGAADDSGLPNDRFFAVRPEGSVSTLKIQRTERGDSAVYLCARGAPPLGQGCNEQFFGPGTRLTVL.

Concerning this clone itself: The same CDR3 arises from other DNA sequences in this sample as well. The genes are TRBV4-2 and TRBJ1-1; a possible D gene is TRBD1 (6 bases). The CDR3 has 15 amino acids. V gave up 4 bases and J gave up 5 bases, with 17 bases separating them. Germline CDR1 reads LGHNA; CDR2 reads YNFKEQ. CDR3 nucleotide sequence: TGTGCCAGCAGCCGGGAGGAGGGAGGGGGGACTGAAGCTTTCTTT. Translated, it gives CASSREEGGGTEAFF.

Of note for this clone: This sample includes further DNA sequences coding for the same CDR3. The chain recombines TRBV19 with TRBJ2-7; 8 bases fit TRBD1. Germline V CDR1 and CDR2: LNHDA, SQIVND (reference sequence). Unmatched junction bases numbered 3, after V lost 1 base and J lost 4 bases. The length of the CDR3 is 14 residues. The CDR3 nucleotides read TGTGCCAGTAGTATAGGGACAGGGCGATACGAGCAGTACTTC. Translating it yields CASSIGTGRYEQYF.

This clone occurred a few times. This rearrangement joins TRBV5-6 to TRBJ1-2; unclear D gene. The CDR3 runs to 18 residues. V was pared by 0 bases and J by 4 bases, with 22 bases between. Germline lookup yields CDR1 SGHDT and CDR2 YYEEEE. The CDR3 nucleotides are TGTGCCAGCAGCTTGGATTGGCTCGTTAGAGGGTTTGGCTATGGCTACACCTTC. Translating it yields CASSLDWLVRGFGYGYTF.

The genes are TRBV4-2 and TRBJ2-7; D not certain. CDR3 length: 15 residues. Germline CDR1 LGHNA, CDR2 YNFKEQ. V dropped 0 bases and J dropped 1 base, with 10 bases sitting between them. The CDR3 here is CASSQDRVVSYEQYF. DNA for the CDR3: TGTGCCAGCAGCCAAGATCGGGTGGTTTCCTACGAGCAGTACTTC.

In regard to this clone: One end of the junction is discordant with germline, which a read error may explain. This same CDR3 is encoded by further DNA sequences in the sample. V is TRBV5-4 and J is TRBJ2-6; 7 bases match TRBD1. Germline V gives CDR1 SGHNT, CDR2 YYREEE (reference sequence). The CDR3 length is 15 residues. CDR3 in amino acids: CASSWTGAGANVLTF. CDR3 DNA sequence: TGTGCCAGTAGCTGGACAGGAGCTGGGGCCAACGTCCTGACTTTC.

In regard to this clone: A junction boundary mismatches the germline segment, possibly from a read error. J is TRBJ2-5 and V is TRBV7-2; no reliable D call. The CDR3 runs to 14 residues. Germline lookup yields CDR1 SGHTA and CDR2 FQGNSA. The CDR3 DNA sequence: TGTGCCAGCAGCTTAGGTTCCCAACAAGTGACCCAGTACTTC. Its translation: CASSLGSQQVTQYF.

This chain connects TRBV19 to TRBJ1-2, with 7 bases lining up with TRBD1. Germline CDR1 is LNHDA and CDR2 is SQIVND (reference sequence). Trimming took 6 bases from V and 4 from J; bases not matched to a gene: 11. This CDR3 has 15 amino acids. DNA of the CDR3: TGTGCCAGTAGCACGACAGGGTTTTTTTCCTATGGCTACACCTTC. This codes for CASSTTGFFSYGYTF.

The V call is TRBV4-1, the J call TRBJ2-1; a weak D match, TRBD2 (6 bases). This CDR3 has 17 amino acids. Trimming removed 6 bases from V and 3 bases from J, with 21 bases in between. Germline CDR1 is MGHRA and CDR2 is YSYEKL. This CDR3 reads CASSPKALRENYNEQFF. DNA of the CDR3: TGCGCCAGCAGTCCGAAGGCCCTCCGGGAGAACTACAATGAGCAGTTCTTC.

J is TRBJ1-5 and V is TRBV28; D call uncertain. The CDR3 totals 15 residues. The germline gives CDR1 MDHEN, CDR2 SYDVKM. V was shortened by 6 bases and J by 0 bases, with 12 bases between the two germline ends. The CDR3 protein is CASSAGVYSNQPQHF. The CDR3 DNA follows: TGTGCCAGCAGCGCGGGAGTCTATAGCAATCAGCCCCAGCATTTT.

This clone came up a few times. As DNA, the CDR3 is TGTGCCAGCAGTTTAGGGGGGACCTACGAGCAGTACTTC. Translating gives CASSLGGTYEQYF. The chain recombines TRBV28 with TRBJ2-7, with a weak D call TRBD2 (6 bases). Germline V CDR1 and CDR2: MDHEN, SYDVKM. Trimming removed 2 bases from V and 2 bases from J, with 7 bases in between. The CDR3 covers 13 residues.

J is TRBJ1-2 and V is TRBV6-1, with 8 nucleotides matching TRBD1. The germline gives CDR1 MNHNS, CDR2 SASEGT. This CDR3 spans 19 amino acids. The junction had 21 bases not matched to a gene; V was cut back by 1 base and J by 8 bases. CDR3 protein: CASSEVGVGLGRGRGGYTF. CDR3 DNA sequence: TGTGCCAGCAGTGAAGTTGGAGTAGGGCTTGGCAGGGGGCGTGGGGGCTACACCTTC.

The chain combines TRBV14 with TRBJ1-1, with TRBD1 matching over 10 bases. Looked up from germline, CDR1 is SGHDN and CDR2 is FVKESK. The CDR3 is made up of 15 amino acids. After removal of 4 bases from V and 5 bases from J, the junction contained 7 bases not matched to a gene. The CDR3: CASSPDRGVGTEAFF. DNA for the CDR3: TGTGCCAGCAGCCCGGACAGGGGGGTGGGTACTGAAGCTTTCTTT.

The chain employs TRBV2 and TRBJ1-1; 7 bases are shared with TRBD1. V gave up 7 bases and J gave up 5 bases; unmatched junction bases: 10. The CDR3 loop spans 14 amino acids. The germline V gene has CDR1 SNHLY and CDR2 FYNNEI. CDR3 nucleotide sequence: TGTGCCAGCACTTTTGGACAGGCGGGGACTGAAGCTTTCTTT. Amino acid sequence: CASTFGQAGTEAFF.

J is TRBJ2-3 and V is TRBV9; 8 nucleotides align to TRBD2. The germline V gene has CDR1 SGDLS and CDR2 YYNGEE. This CDR3 has 16 residues. V was pared by 0 bases and J by 0 bases, with 3 bases of the junction left unmatched. The CDR3 nucleotides read TGTGCCAGCAGCGTAGTTAGCGGGACTAGCACAGATACGCAGTATTTT. Protein sequence: CASSVVSGTSTDTQYF.

The chain couples TRBV5-1 to TRBJ2-7; no reliable D call. The CDR3 is made up of 10 amino acids. CDR1 SGHRS and CDR2 YFSETQ come from the germline V gene. V was shortened by 0 bases and J by 11 bases, with 6 bases between the two germline ends. For the CDR3, the DNA is TGCGCCAGCAGCTTGGATCAGGAGTACTTC. Its translation: CASSLDQEYF.

The chain joins TRBV7-9 to TRBJ2-7; 9 nucleotides line up with TRBD1. Germline V gene lookup returns CDR1 SEHNR and CDR2 FQNEAQ (reference sequence). The CDR3 is 13 amino acids. Trimming took 5 bases from V and 5 from J; bases not matched to a gene: 4. CDR3 region: CASSNRGRHEQYF. Here the CDR3 DNA reads TGTGCCAGCAGCAACAGGGGGCGCCACGAGCAGTACTTC.

The genes are TRBV5-4 and TRBJ2-1; possibly TRBD2 for D (5 bases). This CDR3 region has 15 residues. Germline CDR1 reads SGHNT; CDR2 reads YYREEE (reference sequence). V was trimmed by 0 bases and J by 4 bases, leaving 11 bases between them. CDR3 DNA sequence: TGTGCCAGCAGCTTGGAGGCGGGCGTGTACAATGAGCAGTTCTTC. Amino acid sequence: CASSLEAGVYNEQFF.

The gene calls are TRBV14 and TRBJ2-2, with D hard to call. This CDR3 has 13 residues. Germline CDR1 SGHDN, CDR2 FVKESK. V dropped 2 bases and J dropped 9 bases, with 10 bases sitting between them. The CDR3 region is CASSQSRHRELFF. Written as DNA, the CDR3 is TGTGCCAGCAGCCAATCTAGGCATCGGGAGCTGTTTTTT.

This clone occurred a few times. The chain employs TRBV2 and TRBJ2-3, with 9 bases lining up with TRBD1. The V gene's germline CDR1 is SNHLY and CDR2 FYNNEI. Germline trimming cut 6 bases from V and 3 bases from J; bases unmatched to any gene: 1. The length of the CDR3 is 13 residues. In DNA form, the CDR3 reads TGTGCCAGCAGACAGGGGGCAACAGATACGCAGTATTTT. Translation gives CASRQGATDTQYF.

The chain combines TRBV6-6 with TRBJ2-7; weak D call: TRBD1 (6 bases). This CDR3 has 13 amino acids. The V gene lost 10 bases and the J gene lost 2 bases, with 15 bases spanning the gap. Looked up from germline, CDR1 is MNHNY and CDR2 is SVGAGI (reference sequence). The CDR3 region is CAIRPGHTYEQYF. CDR3 nucleotides: TGTGCCATCAGGCCGGGACATACCTACGAGCAGTACTTC.

CDR3: CASSWTAGAGEQYF. In DNA, the CDR3 is TGCGCCAGCAGCTGGACAGCAGGGGCGGGGGAGCAGTACTTC. The chain carries TRBV5-1 and TRBJ2-5, with a possible D match to TRBD2 (7 bases). With 3 bases removed from V and 11 bases from J, the gap between germline ends came to 20 bases. This CDR3 spans 14 amino acids. From germline, CDR1 is SGHRS and CDR2 YFSETQ.

The rearrangement joins TRBV6-5 to TRBJ2-5; no reliable D call. Trimming pared 0 bases from V and 1 base from J, leaving 12 bases between. CDR1 and CDR2 (germline): MNHEY, SVGAGI. The CDR3 extends over 16 amino acids. The CDR3 coding sequence is TGTGCCAGCAGTTACTCCTTTTTGGCAGGCCAAGAGACCCAGTACTTC. Translation: CASSYSFLAGQETQYF.

The gene calls are TRBV11-3 and TRBJ2-5; 9 positions agree with TRBD2. J lost 6 bases, V lost 2 bases, and 13 bases had no gene match. The germline CDR1 and CDR2 sequences are SGHNT and YENEEA. There are 17 residues in the CDR3. The CDR3 protein is CASSLILWREGRQTQYF. The CDR3 DNA follows: TGTGCCAGCAGCTTAATCCTTTGGCGGGAGGGCCGCCAGACCCAGTACTTC. The variable domain in full, completed from reference TRBV11-3 and TRBJ2-5, reads EAGVVQSPRYKIIEKKQPVAFWCNPISGHNTLYWYLQNLGQGPELLIRYENEEAVDDSQLPKDRFSAERLKGVDSTLKIQPAELGDSAVYLCASSLILWREGRQTQYFGPGTRLLVL.

The V and J genes are TRBV7-4 and TRBJ1-5, with TRBD1 matching 7 bases. Germline CDR1 is SGHVT and CDR2 is SQSDAQ. V lost 0 bases and J lost 3; bases outside the gene matches: 11. The CDR3 contains 18 residues. The CDR3 DNA is TGTGCCAGCAGCTTAGCTGAGACAGGGAAAACGAACAATCAGCCCCAGCATTTT. Residues: CASSLAETGKTNNQPQHF.

The chain couples TRBV6-1 to TRBJ2-7; TRBD2 might be the D (6 bases). V was shortened by 7 bases and J by 2 bases, with 15 bases between the two germline ends. The germline CDR1 and CDR2 sequences are MNHNS and SASEGT. This CDR3 has 14 amino acids. CDR3: CASTWGSGPYEQYF. The CDR3 coding sequence is TGTGCCAGCACCTGGGGTAGCGGTCCCTACGAGCAGTACTTC.

The gene calls are TRBV19 and TRBJ2-7, with D tentatively TRBD2 (5 bases). Germline assignment: CDR1 LNHDA and CDR2 SQIVND (reference sequence). Trimming took 2 bases from V and 6 from J, leaving 14 bases between them. The CDR3 covers 14 residues. Here the CDR3 DNA reads TGTGCCAGTAGTATACAAAAGGACCGGGGCGAGCAGTACTTC. The encoded protein is CASSIQKDRGEQYF. Combining the CDR3 with reference TRBV19 and TRBJ2-7 gives the whole variable domain DGGITQSPKYLFRKEGQNVTLSCEQNLNHDAMYWYRQDPGQGLRLIYYSQIVNDFQKGDIAEGYSVSREKKESFPLTVTSAQKNPTAFYLCASSIQKDRGEQYFGPGTRLTVT.

The CDR3 nucleotides are TGTGCCAGCAGTTACGAGCGGGAGGTATCCTACAATGAGCAGTTCTTC. Its protein is CASSYEREVSYNEQFF. The chain has TRBV6-5 and TRBJ2-1; 9 nucleotides agree with TRBD2. The CDR3 extends over 16 amino acids. Trimming removed 2 bases from V and 1 base from J; junction bases left unmatched: 3. Germline values: CDR1 MNHEY, CDR2 SVGAGI.

This clone was detected once. The chain combines TRBV18 with TRBJ2-1, with D hard to call. V was cut by 3 bases and J by 4 bases, with 10 bases left in between. Germline V gene data show CDR1 as KGHSH and CDR2 as LQKENI. This CDR3 contains 14 residues. CDR3 sequence (DNA): TGTGCCAGCTCACCGAGGCAGCAATACAATGAGCAGTTCTTC. Amino acids: CASSPRQQYNEQFF.